This T cell receptor beta chain was recovered during a study of cytotoxic CD8 clonotypes in ibrutinib-treated CLL. Study outcomes and limitations: Baseline-level clonality went beyond age-matched healthy donors and moved in step with circulating CD8+ T-cell counts.

Sequencing used immunoSEQ multiplex PCR; TCRdb keeps in-frame clones, though not all of them. Of 110,000 to 150,000 clones listed, roughly 77% are singletons. A remark on this clone: The target antigen is unknown.

This material consisted of PBMCs, taken after 12 months of ibrutinib treatment. The receptor was isolated from a human donor with chronic lymphocytic leukemia.

CDR3 DNA: TGTGCCAGCAGCCCACCTTTGACAGGGGGATTTGTCAGAGAGACCCAGTACTTC. Its translation: CASSPPLTGGFVRETQYF. The rearrangement uses TRBV21-1 and TRBJ2-5; the table gives TRBD1 as D, unverified against the DNA. TRBV21-1 is an annotated pseudogene. The CDR3 extends over 18 amino acids.